These T cell receptor beta chains were read from a single sample in a study of vaccination and CD4 T cells after COVID-19. No antigen has been identified for these receptors. TCRdb reanalysed the PCR reads using MiXCR and keeps one entry per CDR3 protein. The top ten clones hold approximately 28% of a sample with thousands of distinct CDR3 sequences, 55% to 75% of them seen once. The sequenced sample consisted of CD4+ T cells from blood, cultured in vitro. These receptors were taken from a human donor who had recovered from COVID-19. The CDR3 runs from the conserved cysteine through the conserved F or W. A D gene is named only where the DNA matches it firmly. Clone size appears in some rows only: once, few, many, or a class for an expanded clone.

TRBV3-1	TRBD1	TRBJ1-4	-	TGTGCCAGCAGCCAGCGACAGGGAGCTGAAAAACTGTTTTTT	CASSQRQGAEKLFF
TRBV12-3/TRBV12-4	-	TRBJ1-2	-	TGTGCCAGCAGTTTGGATTATGGCTACACCTTC	CASSLDYGYTF
TRBV7-2	TRBD2	TRBJ2-3	-	TGTGCCAGCAGCTTAGCTAGCGGGAGGACAGATACGCAGTATTTT	CASSLASGRTDTQYF
TRBV7-8	TRBD2	TRBJ2-7	-	TGTGCCAGCAGCTTAGCGGGAGGACTAGCGGGAGTCGAGCAGTACTTC	CASSLAGGLAGVEQYF
TRBV6-5	TRBD2	TRBJ2-2	few	TGTGCCAGCAGTGACTCGGGGAGCGGGGGAGACACCGGGGAGCTGTTTTTT	CASSDSGSGGDTGELFF
TRBV7-2	-	TRBJ1-6	few	TGTGCCAGCAGCTTAGTGACCCATAATTCACCCCTCCACTTT	CASSLVTHNSPLHF
TRBV29-1	-	TRBJ2-6	once	TGCAGCGCTCTAAACTCTGGGGCCAACGTCCTGACTTTC	CSALNSGANVLTF
TRBV25-1	-	TRBJ1-6	-	TGTGCCAGCAGTGAAATCGGGCCAGGGAACAATTCACCCCTCCACTTT	CASSEIGPGNNSPLHF
TRBV2	TRBD1	TRBJ1-1	-	TGTGCCAGCGGAAGCAGGGGGATGAACACTGAAGCTTTCTTT	CASGSRGMNTEAFF
TRBV6-2/TRBV6-3	-	TRBJ2-5	-	TGTGCCAGCAGTAGTGGGCTAGTTGGGAAAGAGACCCAGTACTTC	CASSSGLVGKETQYF
TRBV6-5	-	TRBJ1-6	-	TGTGCCAGCAGTTCCCAGGGGCGGTCCTATAATTCACCCCTCCACTTT	CASSSQGRSYNSPLHF
TRBV28	-	TRBJ2-5	-	TGTGCCAGCAGTATTATGCGGCAGGGGTGGGTAGAGACCCAGTACTTC	CASSIMRQGWVETQYF
TRBV7-2	-	TRBJ2-3	few	TGTGCCAGCAGCTTAGCGGGGGGGCTAGGAGATACGCAGTATTTT	CASSLAGGLGDTQYF
TRBV4-2	TRBD1	TRBJ2-7	-	TGTGCCAGCAGCCAGGACAGGGACAGGGCCTACGAGCAGTACTTC	CASSQDRDRAYEQYF
TRBV7-2	TRBD2	TRBJ2-5	-	TGTGCCAGCAGCCTATCCACTAGCGGGGGACAAGAGACCCAGTACTTC	CASSLSTSGGQETQYF
TRBV6-4	-	TRBJ2-2	medium-sized	TGTGCCAGCAGTGTGCGGGAGAACACCGGGGAGCTGTTTTTT	CASSVRENTGELFF
TRBV27	-	TRBJ2-7	-	TGTGCCAGCAGTTTCTCAGGGCCCTATTCCTACGAGCAGTACTTC	CASSFSGPYSYEQYF
TRBV18	TRBD1	TRBJ1-5	-	TGTGCCAGCTCACCGGACAGGGGAGGCAATCAGCCCCAGCATTTT	CASSPDRGGNQPQHF
TRBV7-2	-	TRBJ1-1	-	TGTGCCAGCAGCTTAGGTGGGGGAGGTAACACTGAAGCTTTCTTT	CASSLGGGGNTEAFF
TRBV7-9	TRBD1	TRBJ1-2	few	TGTGCCAGCAGCCCTAAGACAGGGCCGGGCTATGGCTACACCTTC	CASSPKTGPGYGYTF
TRBV27	-	TRBJ1-1	-	TGTGCCAGCAGTTTACAGGGGATGAACACTGAAGCTTTCTTT	CASSLQGMNTEAFF
TRBV19	TRBD1	TRBJ1-2	-	TGTGCCAGTAGTGCACAGGGGGCGCTCGGCTACACCTTC	CASSAQGALGYTF
TRBV19	-	TRBJ1-1	-	TGTGCCAGTAGTCTGCGGCCGACTTCCACTGAAGCTTTCTTT	CASSLRPTSTEAFF
TRBV20-1	-	TRBJ2-3	-	TGCAGTGCTAGAGATTGGAGTTCCCTTGGCACAGATACGCAGTATTTC	CSARDWSSLGTDTQYF
TRBV27	-	TRBJ2-5	-	TGTGCCAGCAGGGCGCCGCAAGAGACCCAGTACTTC	CASRAPQETQYF